The 18 T cell receptor beta chains below come from one sample, sequenced in a study of blood T cell repertoires in COVID-19. Libraries were prepared by immunoSEQ multiplex PCR; TCRdb keeps only in-frame clonotypes and omits some of them. The data show about 52,000 clones, roughly 85% seen once. The sample taken for sequencing was peripheral blood. The receptors shown here come from a human donor in a cohort sampled during active COVID-19.

The rearrangement joins TRBV18 to TRBJ2-5; D possibly corresponds to TRBD2 (5 bases). The germline V gene has CDR1 KGHSH and CDR2 LQKENI. This CDR3 is built from 11 residues. V dropped 5 bases and J dropped 5 bases, with 6 bases sitting between them. CDR3 in amino acids: CASSREETQYF. The CDR3 nucleotides are TGTGCCAGCTCAAGGGAGGAGACCCAGTACTTC.

The rearrangement joins TRBV12-3 or TRBV12-4 to TRBJ1-1; no clear D gene. The length of the CDR3 is 12 residues. The germline V and J ends were trimmed by 6 bases and 1 base, with 6 bases remaining between them. As DNA, the CDR3 is TGTGCCAGCAGGCGGTGGAACACTGAAGCTTTCTTT. It specifies CASRRWNTEAFF.

The count of this clone is one. The J gene is TRBJ1-3, the V gene TRBV6-6; perhaps TRBD1 as D (6 bases). Germline V gives CDR1 MNHNY, CDR2 SVGAGI (reference sequence). CDR3 size: 12 residues. V was shortened by 11 bases and J by 2 bases, with 10 bases between the two germline ends. CDR3 amino acids: CAAGDTGNTIYF. DNA for the CDR3: TGTGCCGCAGGGGATACTGGAAACACCATATATTTT.

The V gene is TRBV9, the J gene TRBJ2-3, with TRBD2 identical over 7 bases. Germline V lookup: CDR1 SGDLS, CDR2 YYNGEE. J gave up 2 bases and V 0 bases, and 6 bases lay outside the gene matches. This CDR3 has 16 residues. The CDR3 loop reads CASSVGGGGYTDTQYF. The CDR3 region has the DNA TGTGCCAGCAGCGTAGGAGGCGGGGGATACACAGATACGCAGTATTTT.

The chain uses TRBV7-2 and TRBJ2-7; 8 positions agree with TRBD2. The CDR3 runs 14 residues. V shed 0 bases, J shed 2 bases, and the junction held 0 bases outside the gene matches. Germline V gives CDR1 SGHTA, CDR2 FQGNSA. CDR3 amino acids: CASSLASGAYEQYF. DNA for the CDR3: TGTGCCAGCAGCTTAGCTAGCGGGGCCTACGAGCAGTACTTC. Full variable domain (rest looked up from reference TRBV7-2 and TRBJ2-7): GAGVSQSPSNKVTEKGKDVELRCDPISGHTALYWYRQSLGQGLEFLIYFQGNSAPDKSGLPSDRFSAERTGGSVSTLTIQRTQQEDSAVYLCASSLASGAYEQYFGPGTRLTVT.

The rearrangement joins TRBV29-1 to TRBJ2-5; 13 positions agree with TRBD2. V trimming: 6 bases; J trimming: 3 bases; junction bases outside the gene matches: 7. This CDR3 spans 15 amino acids. Per germline, CDR1 SQVTM and CDR2 ANQGSEA. CDR3 loop: CSVASGTSGKETQYF. The CDR3 coding sequence is TGCAGCGTCGCTTCCGGGACTAGCGGGAAAGAGACCCAGTACTTC. Full variable domain (missing parts from reference TRBV29-1 and TRBJ2-5): SAVISQKPSRDICQRGTSLTIQCQVDSQVTMMFWYRQQPGQSLTLIATANQGSEATYESGFVIDKFPISRPNLTFSTLTVSNMSPEDSSIYLCSVASGTSGKETQYFGPGTRLLVL.

The chain has TRBV6-4 and TRBJ1-2, with TRBD1 matching over 7 bases. The CDR3 runs to 16 residues. Per germline, CDR1 MRHNA and CDR2 SNTAGT. J was trimmed by 0 bases and V by 6 bases; bases with no gene match: 10. CDR3 DNA: TGTGCCAGCAGACTGACAGGGTTCGGGGCTAACTATGGCTACACCTTC. This encodes CASRLTGFGANYGYTF.

V gene TRBV18 combines with J gene TRBJ1-2; D perhaps matches TRBD1 (6 bases). The CDR3 covers 15 residues. V lost 0 bases and J lost 4, with 12 bases in between. The germline V gene encodes CDR1 KGHSH and CDR2 LQKENI. The CDR3 is CASSPPRQDLYGYTF. CDR3 coding DNA: TGTGCCAGCTCACCACCACGACAGGACCTCTATGGCTACACCTTC.

This chain uses TRBV29-1 with TRBJ2-2, with TRBD1 matching 7 bases. The CDR3 extends over 14 amino acids. Germline V CDR1 and CDR2: SQVTM, ANQGSEA. With V trimmed by 6 bases and J by 1 base, 5 bases remained unmatched. CDR3 in amino acids: CSVRTGENTGELFF. The CDR3 coding sequence is TGCAGCGTCCGAACAGGGGAGAACACCGGGGAGCTGTTTTTT.

The chain recombines TRBV20-1 with TRBJ1-2; the D is unclear. V lost 3 bases, J lost 7 bases, and 9 bases lay in between. Germline CDR1 DFQATT, CDR2 SNEGSKA (reference sequence). The CDR3 contains 11 residues. CDR3: CSARDYSGYTF. The CDR3 DNA is TGCAGTGCTAGGGACTATTCTGGCTACACCTTC.

CDR3 DNA: TGTGCCAGTAGTCTCCGGGGAGGGGCAGGTCAGCCCCAGCATTTT. Translated: CASSLRGGAGQPQHF. This chain connects TRBV19 to TRBJ1-5; D possibly corresponds to TRBD1 (5 bases). From germline, CDR1 is LNHDA and CDR2 SQIVND (reference sequence). The CDR3 is made up of 15 amino acids. V lost 5 bases and J 6 bases, leaving 17 bases between the germline ends.

The chain carries TRBV5-1 and TRBJ2-2; tentatively, D is TRBD1 (6 bases). This CDR3 has 15 residues. Germline loops: CDR1 SGHRS, CDR2 YFSETQ. Trimming took off 7 bases at V and 4 bases at J, with 17 bases between the two ends. The DNA for the CDR3 is TGCGCCAGCGCACTCCATGGACAGACCACCGGGGAGCTGTTTTTT. Its protein is CASALHGQTTGELFF.

The V gene is TRBV7-9, the J gene TRBJ2-4, with TRBD1 identical over 9 bases. Trimming removed 3 bases from V and 3 bases from J; junction bases left unmatched: 6. The CDR3 has 16 residues. Germline CDR1 and CDR2: SEHNR and FQNEAQ (reference sequence). CDR3: CASSFTGGRDKNIQYF. The CDR3 DNA sequence: TGTGCCAGCAGCTTTACAGGGGGCCGAGACAAAAACATTCAGTACTTC.

This clone was picked up one time. The V and J genes are TRBV4-1 and TRBJ2-2; 7 bases are a match to TRBD2. The CDR3 runs 18 residues. Germline CDR1 reads MGHRA; CDR2 reads YSYEKL. J lost 2 bases, V lost 0 bases, and 9 bases had no gene match. The CDR3 reads CASSQDFLREVNTGELFF. The CDR3 region has the DNA TGCGCCAGCAGCCAAGATTTTCTACGGGAGGTTAACACCGGGGAGCTGTTTTTT.

This chain uses TRBV11-2 with TRBJ1-1; D uncertain. The germline gives CDR1 SGHAT, CDR2 FQNNGV. The CDR3 consists of 14 residues. With 1 base removed from V and 0 bases from J, the gap between germline ends came to 6 bases. The CDR3 loop reads CASSLVRMNTEAFF. For the CDR3, the DNA is TGTGCCAGCAGCTTAGTCAGAATGAACACTGAAGCTTTCTTT. The complete variable domain, with remaining parts taken from reference TRBV11-2 and TRBJ1-1, reads EAGVAQSPRYKIIEKRQSVAFWCNPISGHATLYWYQQILGQGPKLLIQFQNNGVVDDSQLPKDRFSAERLKGVDSTLKIQPAKLEDSAVYLCASSLVRMNTEAFFGQGTRLTVV.

This rearrangement joins TRBV29-1 to TRBJ1-1; D remains ambiguous. This CDR3 comprises 14 residues. V gave up 0 bases and J gave up 6 bases, with 14 bases separating them. Germline CDR1 is SQVTM and CDR2 is ANQGSEA. This CDR3 is CSVEDLWAGPEAFF. As DNA, the CDR3 is TGCAGCGTTGAAGATCTGTGGGCAGGCCCTGAAGCTTTCTTT.

The J gene is TRBJ2-2, the V gene TRBV7-2; the D gene is possibly TRBD1 (5 bases). The V gene lost 2 bases and the J gene lost 3 bases, with 7 bases spanning the gap. The CDR3 consists of 14 residues. The germline gives CDR1 SGHTA, CDR2 FQGNSA. The CDR3 region is CASSLRRDTGELFF. DNA of the CDR3: TGTGCCAGCAGCTTACGCAGGGACACCGGGGAGCTGTTTTTT.

The rearrangement joins TRBV28 to TRBJ2-7; TRBD1 might be the D (5 bases). The ends were cut back, 8 bases at V and 9 bases at J, with 17 bases in the middle. From germline, CDR1 is MDHEN and CDR2 SYDVKM. The CDR3 loop spans 12 amino acids. CDR3 protein: CASSQGRGLQYF. CDR3 in DNA: TGTGCCAGCTCTCAAGGTAGGGGCTTGCAGTACTTC.